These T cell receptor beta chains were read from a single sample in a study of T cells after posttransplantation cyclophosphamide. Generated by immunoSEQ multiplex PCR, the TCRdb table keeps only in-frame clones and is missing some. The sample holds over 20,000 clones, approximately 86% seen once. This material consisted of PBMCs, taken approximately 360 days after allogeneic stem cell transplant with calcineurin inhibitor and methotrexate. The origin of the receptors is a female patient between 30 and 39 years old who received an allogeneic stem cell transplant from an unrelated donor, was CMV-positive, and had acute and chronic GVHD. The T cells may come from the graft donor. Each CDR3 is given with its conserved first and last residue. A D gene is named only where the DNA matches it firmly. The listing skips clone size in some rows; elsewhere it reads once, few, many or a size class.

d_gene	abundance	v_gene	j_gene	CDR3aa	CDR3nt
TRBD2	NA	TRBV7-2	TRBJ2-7	CASSPRDSGGYEQYF	TGTGCCAGCAGCCCCCGGGATAGCGGGGGATACGAGCAGTACTTC
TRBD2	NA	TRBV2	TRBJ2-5	CASSNGRGNLETQYF	TGTGCCAGCAGCAATGGGCGGGGGAATCTAGAGACCCAGTACTTC
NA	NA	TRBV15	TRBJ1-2	CATSRVGGQSYGYTF	TGTGCCACCAGCAGGGTTGGCGGACAGTCCTATGGCTACACCTTC
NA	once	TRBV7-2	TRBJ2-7	CASSSNRGAELYEQYF	TGTGCCAGCAGCTCCAATCGGGGGGCCGAACTCTACGAGCAGTACTTC
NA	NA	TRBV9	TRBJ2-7	CASSVAPRGLEQYF	TGTGCCAGCAGCGTAGCCCCCAGGGGCCTTGAGCAGTACTTC
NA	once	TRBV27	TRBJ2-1	CASAPMPQRIYNEQFF	TGTGCCAGCGCCCCCATGCCCCAGCGGATTTACAATGAGCAGTTCTTC
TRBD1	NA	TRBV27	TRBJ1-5	CASSLRGRNQPQHF	TGTGCCAGCAGTTTAAGGGGGCGCAATCAGCCCCAGCATTTT
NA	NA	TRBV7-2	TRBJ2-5	CASSFSGEETQYF	TGTGCCAGCAGCTTTTCGGGAGAAGAGACCCAGTACTTC
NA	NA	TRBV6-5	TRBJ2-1	CASRVAVGSYNEQFF	TGTGCCAGCAGAGTAGCGGTAGGCTCCTACAATGAGCAGTTCTTC
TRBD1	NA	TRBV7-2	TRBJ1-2	CASSRPDRGEMGYTF	TGTGCCAGCAGCAGACCTGACAGGGGGGAAATGGGCTACACCTTC
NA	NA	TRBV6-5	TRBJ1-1	CASSYLDLNTEAFF	TGTGCCAGCAGTTACCTCGACTTGAACACTGAAGCTTTCTTT
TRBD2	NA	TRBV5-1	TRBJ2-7	CASSLPLAGVEQYF	TGCGCCAGCAGCTTGCCGCTAGCGGGAGTCGAGCAGTACTTC
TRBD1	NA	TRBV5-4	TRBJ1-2	CASPKDRGYGYTF	TGTGCCAGTCCAAAGGACAGGGGTTATGGCTACACCTTC
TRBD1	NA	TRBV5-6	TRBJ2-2	CASSADRAGELFF	TGTGCCAGCAGCGCGGACAGGGCAGGGGAGCTGTTTTTT
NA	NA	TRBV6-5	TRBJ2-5	CASSSSWTREFLDF	TGTGCCAGCAGTTCGTCATGGACCCGGGAATTCTTGGACTTC
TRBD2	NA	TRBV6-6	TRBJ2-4	CASSIAGAAKNIQYF	TGTGCCAGCAGTATAGCGGGAGCGGCCAAAAACATTCAGTACTTC
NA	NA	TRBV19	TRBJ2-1	CASSIVAADFYNEQFF	TGTGCCAGTAGTATAGTAGCGGCCGATTTTTACAATGAGCAGTTCTTC
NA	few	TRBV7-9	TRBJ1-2	CASSLAVHYGYTF	TGTGCCAGCAGCTTGGCCGTGCACTATGGCTACACCTTC
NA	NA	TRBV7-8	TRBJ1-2	CASSLAGEVGYTF	TGTGCCAGCAGCTTAGCGGGGGAGGTCGGCTACACCTTC
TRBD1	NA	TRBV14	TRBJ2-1	CASRSFGTGDMNEQFF	TGTGCCAGCAGGAGTTTTGGGACAGGGGATATGAATGAGCAGTTCTTC
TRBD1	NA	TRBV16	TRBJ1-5	CASSQVRQGARQPQHF	TGTGCCAGCAGCCAAGTTAGACAGGGGGCACGGCAGCCCCAGCATTTT
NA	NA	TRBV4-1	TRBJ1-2	CASSQDENLRYGYTF	TGCGCCAGCAGCCAAGATGAGAACCTACGCTATGGCTACACCTTC
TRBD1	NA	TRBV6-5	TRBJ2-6	CASSYWTGAGANVLTF	TGTGCCAGCAGTTACTGGACAGGGGCTGGGGCCAACGTCCTGACTTTC
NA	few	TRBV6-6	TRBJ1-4	CASFNLQEKLFF	TGTGCCAGCTTTAATCTTCAGGAAAAACTGTTTTTT
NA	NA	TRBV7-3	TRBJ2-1	CASGPSVPGEFF	TGTGCCAGCGGCCCGAGCGTCCCTGGTGAGTTCTTC
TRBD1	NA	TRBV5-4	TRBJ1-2	CASSLKGTANYGYTF	TGTGCCAGCAGCTTGAAGGGGACAGCTAACTATGGCTACACCTTC
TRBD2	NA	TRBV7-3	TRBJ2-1	CASGAGVYNEQFF	TGTGCCAGCGGGGCGGGGGTATACAATGAGCAGTTCTTC
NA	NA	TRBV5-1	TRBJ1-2	CASSLAPTEGYTF	TGCGCCAGCAGCTTGGCCCCTACAGAAGGCTACACCTTC
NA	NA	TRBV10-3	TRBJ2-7	CAISESKREQYF	TGTGCCATCAGTGAGTCCAAGCGGGAGCAGTACTTC
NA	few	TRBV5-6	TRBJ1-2	CASSLNSLYGYTF	TGTGCCAGCAGCTTAAACAGTCTATATGGCTACACCTTC
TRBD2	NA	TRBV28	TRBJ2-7	CASSIPGLAGAGYEQYF	TGTGCCAGCAGTATCCCGGGACTAGCGGGAGCAGGGTACGAGCAGTACTTC
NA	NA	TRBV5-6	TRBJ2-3	CASSFPQRTSTDTQYF	TGTGCCAGCAGCTTTCCCCAGCGGACCAGCACAGATACGCAGTATTTT
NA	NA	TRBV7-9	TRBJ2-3	CASSPGLPSTDTQYF	TGTGCCAGCAGCCCCGGACTACCGAGCACAGATACGCAGTATTTT
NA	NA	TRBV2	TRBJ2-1	CASIARLEVEQFF	TGTGCCAGCATTGCGAGACTAGAGGTTGAGCAGTTCTTC
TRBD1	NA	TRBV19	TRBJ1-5	CASSNDREGNQPQHF	TGTGCCAGTAGTAATGACAGGGAGGGCAATCAGCCCCAGCATTTT
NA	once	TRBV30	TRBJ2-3	CAWSVSSTQYF	TGTGCCTGGAGTGTATCTAGTACGCAGTATTTT
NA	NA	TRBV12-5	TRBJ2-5	CASGFEEETQYF	TGTGCTAGTGGTTTTGAGGAAGAGACCCAGTACTTC
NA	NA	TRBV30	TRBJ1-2	CAWSVRGALLYGYTF	TGTGCCTGGAGTGTGCGGGGCGCACTCCTCTATGGCTACACCTTC
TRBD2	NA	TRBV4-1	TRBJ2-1	CASSQVRTSGRARDNEQFF	TGCGCCAGCAGCCAAGTTAGGACTAGCGGGAGGGCCAGGGACAATGAGCAGTTCTTC
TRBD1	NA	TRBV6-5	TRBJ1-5	CASSATGPSGQPQHF	TGTGCCAGCAGTGCGACAGGGCCGTCAGGGCAGCCCCAGCATTTT
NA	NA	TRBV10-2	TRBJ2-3	CASSESNIRGGVDTQYF	TGCGCCAGCAGTGAGTCGAATATACGGGGAGGCGTAGATACGCAGTATTTT
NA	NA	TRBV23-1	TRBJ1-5	CASSQILPYSNQPQHF	TGCGCCAGCAGTCAAATCCTCCCTTATAGCAATCAGCCCCAGCATTTT
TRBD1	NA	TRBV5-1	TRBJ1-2	CASSLSQGDGYTF	TGCGCCAGCAGCTTGAGCCAGGGGGATGGCTACACCTTC
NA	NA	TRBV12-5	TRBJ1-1	CASGSIGGNAVTEAFF	TGTGCTAGTGGTTCGATTGGGGGGAACGCGGTAACTGAAGCTTTCTTT
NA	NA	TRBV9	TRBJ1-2	CASSVGPYGYTF	TGTGCCAGCAGCGTGGGCCCCTATGGCTACACCTTC
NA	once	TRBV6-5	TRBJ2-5	CATYLGETQYF	TGTGCCACCTACCTCGGGGAGACCCAGTACTTC